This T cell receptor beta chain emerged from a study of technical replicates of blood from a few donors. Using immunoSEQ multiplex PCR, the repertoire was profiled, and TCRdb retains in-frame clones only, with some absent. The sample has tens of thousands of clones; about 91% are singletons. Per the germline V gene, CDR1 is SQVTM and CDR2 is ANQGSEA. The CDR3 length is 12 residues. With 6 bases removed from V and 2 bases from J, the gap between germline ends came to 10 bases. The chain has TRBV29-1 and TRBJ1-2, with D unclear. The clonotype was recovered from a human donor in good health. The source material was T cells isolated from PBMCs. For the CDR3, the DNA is TGCAGCGTACTCTTGGGCAACTATGGCTACACCTTC. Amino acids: CSVLLGNYGYTF.